Below, 3 T cell receptor beta chains from the same sample are listed, as sequenced in a study of Tregs in tolerant kidney transplant recipients. Recipients received nonmyeloablative bone marrow transplants from related graft donors, with transient mixed chimerism. Sequencing used immunoSEQ multiplex PCR; TCRdb keeps in-frame clones, though not all of them. This table has 54,000 or so clones, about 89% appearing once. The specimen was CD8+ T cells from blood (PBMCs), collected 24 months after the transplant. The receptor source for this set is a human patient who received a combined kidney and bone marrow transplant. Some T cells may be the graft donor's.

This clone was observed once. V usage is TRBV29-1 and J usage is TRBJ2-7; no definite D call. The germline V gene has CDR1 SQVTM and CDR2 ANQGSEA. The CDR3 runs 12 residues. Trimming pared 7 bases from V and 0 bases from J, leaving 10 bases between. Here the CDR3 DNA reads TGCAGCGCCAGAATCCCCTCCTACGAGCAGTACTTC. This translates into CSARIPSYEQYF.

V and J are TRBV28 and TRBJ1-3, with a possible D match to TRBD1 (6 bases). V was shortened by 7 bases and J by 2 bases, with 18 bases between the two germline ends. The CDR3 contains 16 residues. The germline V gene encodes CDR1 MDHEN and CDR2 SYDVKM. The CDR3 nucleotides read TGTGCCAGCACCGTCCGGGGGGCGGGGACTGGAAACACCATATATTTT. Protein product: CASTVRGAGTGNTIYF.

The genes are TRBV4-3 and TRBJ2-5; 7 bases align to TRBD2. The V segment lost 5 bases and the J segment 9 bases; nucleotides outside the gene matches: 3. This CDR3 spans 11 amino acids. Germline loops: CDR1 LGHNA, CDR2 YSLEER. CDR3 protein: CASSGRGAQYF. Written as DNA, the CDR3 is TGCGCCAGCAGCGGTCGGGGGGCCCAGTACTTC.